Listed below are T cell receptor beta chains from one sample, sequenced in a study of blood T cell repertoires in COVID-19. Only in-frame clones appear in the TCRdb table, and some are missing; sequencing was by immunoSEQ multiplex PCR. The sample yields roughly 150,000 clones, 80% to 85% seen once. The sequenced material came from peripheral blood. The receptors were gathered from a man aged 65-85 years with active or convalescent COVID-19. Both conserved end residues are part of each CDR3. A D gene is named only where the DNA matches it firmly. Rows may omit the clone size; those that give it use once, few, many or a size class.

j_call,clone_size,d_call,v_call,cdr3_aa,cdr3_nt
TRBJ2-7,few,TRBD2,TRBV7-2,CASSSTSGETLYF,TGTGCCAGCAGCTCCACTAGCGGGGAGACATTGTACTTC
TRBJ2-1,.,TRBD2,TRBV7-2,CASSPTRAGGYNEQFF,TGTGCCAGCAGTCCCACGCGAGCGGGGGGCTACAATGAGCAGTTCTTC
TRBJ1-2,.,.,TRBV5-1,CASSLADNYGYTF,TGCGCCAGCAGCTTGGCAGATAACTATGGCTACACCTTC
TRBJ2-1,.,.,TRBV7-2,CASSLGTGQIYNEQFF,TGTGCCAGCAGCTTAGGGACCGGACAAATCTACAATGAGCAGTTCTTC
TRBJ1-2,.,.,TRBV7-2,CASSTTLNYGYTF,TGTGCCAGCAGCACCACCCTAAACTATGGCTACACCTTC
TRBJ2-3,.,.,TRBV11-2,CASSFDQGGADTQYF,TGTGCCAGCAGCTTCGATCAGGGGGGAGCAGATACGCAGTATTTT
TRBJ2-1,.,TRBD2,TRBV29-1,CSVESRVAGGNNEQFF,TGCAGCGTTGAATCCCGCGTTGCGGGAGGGAACAATGAGCAGTTCTTC
TRBJ1-1,few,TRBD1,TRBV7-2,CASSLGSRDRASAFF,TGTGCCAGCAGCTTAGGGTCCCGGGACAGGGCTTCGGCTTTCTTT
TRBJ2-1,.,TRBD1,TRBV5-4,CASSSPPTGNNEQFF,TGTGCCAGCAGCTCACCTCCGACAGGGAACAATGAGCAGTTCTTC
TRBJ1-2,.,.,TRBV2,CASSEYETHGYTF,TGTGCCAGCAGTGAATACGAGACTCATGGCTACACCTTC
TRBJ2-3,few,TRBD2,TRBV28,CASRRNEAGVGDTQYF,TGTGCCAGCAGAAGGAATGAGGCGGGAGTTGGAGATACGCAGTATTTT
TRBJ2-5,.,.,TRBV6-5,CASSYERYPRRAQYF,TGTGCCAGCAGTTACGAACGGTACCCCCGGCGGGCCCAGTACTTC